Below, 18 T cell receptor beta chains from the same sample are listed, as sequenced in a study of graft-versus-host responses after intestinal transplantation. Some clones are missing from TCRdb's copy, which holds only in-frame ones; the method was immunoSEQ multiplex PCR. The sample has approximately 38,000 clones, roughly four fifths seen once. Sample: PBMCs, taken roughly 34 months after transplant. Receptors originate from a human patient who received an intestinal transplant, so some T cells may come from the graft donor.

This chain links TRBV5-1 with TRBJ2-7, with 9 bases aligning to TRBD2. The CDR3 spans 15 residues. Germline V gene lookup returns CDR1 SGHRS and CDR2 YFSETQ. V gave up 4 bases and J gave up 4 bases; unmatched junction bases: 9. The DNA of the CDR3 is TGCGCCAGCAGCCTAGAAGCGGGGGGCTTATACGAGCAGTACTTC. Amino acid sequence: CASSLEAGGLYEQYF.

The chain carries TRBV7-9 and TRBJ1-1; 7 positions agree with TRBD1. J lost 4 bases, V lost 4 bases, and 6 bases had no gene match. The germline gives CDR1 SEHNR, CDR2 FQNEAQ (reference sequence). The CDR3 has 14 residues. CDR3 coding DNA: TGTGCCAGCAGCTCCACAGGGGCGTTCACTGAAGCTTTCTTT. Protein sequence: CASSSTGAFTEAFF.

The CDR3 protein is CASSQGSGSYEQYF. CDR3 nucleotide sequence: TGCGCCAGCAGCCAAGGTTCCGGATCCTACGAGCAGTACTTC. V and J are TRBV4-1 and TRBJ2-5; D unclear. The DNA end favors TRBJ2-7, so the J call may be wrong. Germline V gives CDR1 MGHRA, CDR2 YSYEKL. This CDR3 is built from 14 residues.

This clone was seen only once. The rearrangement uses TRBV9 and TRBJ2-3; D is unclear. V was trimmed by 2 bases and J by 3 bases, leaving 7 bases between them. The CDR3 runs 13 residues. From germline, CDR1 is SGDLS and CDR2 YYNGEE. The CDR3 sequence: CASSVGFTDTQYF. CDR3 coding DNA: TGTGCCAGCAGCGTGGGGTTTACAGATACGCAGTATTTT.

The genes are TRBV5-6 and TRBJ1-1, with 10 bases that match TRBD1. V dropped 5 bases and J dropped 2; count of bases not matched to a gene: 3. Looked up from germline, CDR1 is SGHDT and CDR2 is YYEEEE. The CDR3 runs to 14 residues. CDR3 loop: CASRTGGSNTEAFF. The CDR3 DNA reads TGTGCCAGCAGGACAGGGGGCTCCAACACTGAAGCTTTCTTT.

The V and J genes are TRBV6-1 and TRBJ2-3, with D possibly called TRBD1 or TRBD2 (5 bases each). CDR3 length: 15 residues. Germline V gives CDR1 MNHNS, CDR2 SASEGT. The ends were cut back, 10 bases at V and 6 bases at J, with 23 bases in the middle. The CDR3 sequence: CATRDDFGDRDTQYF. The CDR3 region has the DNA TGTGCCACTCGGGACGATTTCGGCGATCGGGATACGCAGTATTTT.

The chain recombines TRBV19 with TRBJ2-7; D is tentatively TRBD1 or TRBD2 (5 bases each). This CDR3 has 12 residues. CDR1 is LNHDA, CDR2 SQIVND, per germline (reference sequence). V lost 4 bases and J 3 bases, leaving 7 bases between the germline ends. DNA for the CDR3: TGTGCCAGTAGTAGGGACGGCTACGAGCAGTACTTC. Protein sequence: CASSRDGYEQYF.

This chain links TRBV29-1 with TRBJ2-1; 10 bases align to TRBD2. The CDR3 consists of 14 residues. Germline lookup yields CDR1 SQVTM and CDR2 ANQGSEA. The J segment lost 7 bases and the V segment lost 5 bases, leaving 8 bases of the junction unmatched. The CDR3 bases are TGCAGCGTTCTCCTAGCGGGAGAATTAAATGAGCAGTTCTTC. Its translation is CSVLLAGELNEQFF.

The V call is TRBV5-1, the J call TRBJ2-5; 7 nucleotides agree with TRBD1. The CDR3 totals 15 residues. CDR1 SGHRS and CDR2 YFSETQ come from the germline V gene. Trimming removed 4 bases from V and 3 bases from J; junction bases left unmatched: 9. This CDR3 is CASSLIPTGKETQYF. The CDR3 DNA reads as TGCGCCAGCAGCCTAATACCGACAGGGAAAGAGACCCAGTACTTC.

In DNA form, the CDR3 reads TGCGCCAGCAGTTTGGGGAATGAGCAGTTCTTC. Translating gives CASSLGNEQFF. This chain links TRBV10-1 with TRBJ2-1; D unclear. CDR1 is WNHNN, CDR2 SYGVQD, per germline (reference sequence). The length of the CDR3 is 11 residues. Trimming removed 5 bases from V and 7 bases from J, with 6 bases in between.

The CDR3 nucleotides read TGTGCCAGCAGCTTTGGGGGATGGAACACTGAAGCTTTCTTT. Amino acid sequence: CASSFGGWNTEAFF. The J gene is TRBJ1-1, the V gene TRBV11-2, with D maybe TRBD1 (5 bases). This CDR3 is built from 14 residues. The ends were cut back, 3 bases at V and 1 base at J, with 9 bases in the middle. CDR1 and CDR2 (germline): SGHAT, FQNNGV.

Details on this clone: At one boundary the junction diverges from the germline segment, which might be a read error. This sequence joins TRBV10-3 and TRBJ2-5, with 14 bases identical to TRBD2. CDR1 and CDR2 (germline): ENHRY, SYGVKD. This CDR3 has 15 residues. This CDR3 is CASSGLAGGQETQYF. Here the CDR3 DNA reads TGTGCCAGCAGTGGACTAGCGGGGGGACAAGAGACCCAGTACTTC.

This chain links TRBV5-4 with TRBJ2-7, with 7 bases matching TRBD2. Germline CDR1 is SGHNT and CDR2 is YYREEE (reference sequence). The trim removed 4 bases at V and 4 bases at J, leaving 8 bases unmatched. This CDR3 has 14 amino acids. CDR3 nucleotides: TGTGCCAGCAGCCCAGGGACGGGGGGATACGAGCAGTACTTC. Translation: CASSPGTGGYEQYF.

The rearrangement joins TRBV9 to TRBJ2-3; the match to TRBD1 covers 9 bases. Germline V lookup: CDR1 SGDLS, CDR2 YYNGEE. V lost 4 bases to trimming and J lost 6 bases; unmatched junction nucleotides: 12. CDR3 length equals 16 residues. As DNA, the CDR3 is TGTGCCAGCAGCTATAACCGGGACAGGGTGGGCGATACGCAGTATTTT. The encoded protein is CASSYNRDRVGDTQYF.

The chain carries TRBV27 and TRBJ2-1; 11 bases match TRBD2. The CDR3 is 15 amino acids. CDR1 and CDR2 from the germline V gene are MNHEY and SMNVEV (reference sequence). Losses at the gene ends were 4 bases for V and 4 bases for J; bases not matched to a gene: 3. Here the CDR3 DNA reads TGTGCCAGCAGTTATCGACTAGCGGGATACAATGAGCAGTTCTTC. Translated: CASSYRLAGYNEQFF.

The J gene is TRBJ2-1, the V gene TRBV29-1, with 11 bases fitting TRBD2. The CDR3 consists of 14 residues. The V gene end was trimmed by 1 base and the J gene end by 8 bases; junction bases not matched to a gene: 4. Germline values: CDR1 SQVTM, CDR2 ANQGSEA. CDR3 sequence (DNA): TGCAGCGTTGAAGCTAGCGGGGGGCGCGATGAGCAGTTCTTC. Its protein product is CSVEASGGRDEQFF.

The genes are TRBV7-9 and TRBJ1-4; a weak D match, TRBD1 (5 bases). Trimming shortened V by 5 bases and J by 8 bases, and 15 bases separated the two germline ends. Germline values: CDR1 SEHNR, CDR2 FQNEAQ (reference sequence). The CDR3 has 14 amino acids. CDR3 sequence (DNA): TGTGCCAGCAGCCCTACAGGTGAAGGCGAAAAACTGTTTTTT. This translates into CASSPTGEGEKLFF.

V and J are TRBV6-6 and TRBJ1-1; D gene uncertain. Trimming left V 8 bases short and J 1 base short, with 14 bases between. CDR1 and CDR2 (germline): MNHNY, SVGAGI (reference sequence). The CDR3 is 14 amino acids. CDR3 protein: CASLSMTANTEAFF. CDR3 bases: TGTGCCAGCTTGTCTATGACGGCGAACACTGAAGCTTTCTTT.